What follows describes a single T cell receptor beta chain. V was pared by 3 bases and J by 7 bases, with 19 bases between. The CDR3 is 15 residues long. CDR1 ENHRY and CDR2 SYGVKD come from the germline V gene. After constant-region reverse-primer amplification, full-length variable regions underwent semi-nested PCR with Nested Universal Primer A. One entry per CDR3 protein results from TCRdb running MiXCR on the 5' RACE reads. The table records roughly 8,600 distinct CDR3 sequences, under 60% of them present only once. The source material was memory CD4+ T cells sorted from a lymph node. Regarding subset: memory CD4+ T cells, CD4+CD45RO+CD25-. The rearrangement links TRBV10-3 to TRBJ2-7; D is perhaps TRBD2 (6 bases). This TCR came from a female donor with breast cancer. DNA for the CDR3: TGTGCCATCAGTGACTCCCGGGGGTTATACGAAGAGCAGTACTTC. This sequence encodes CAISDSRGLYEEQYF.